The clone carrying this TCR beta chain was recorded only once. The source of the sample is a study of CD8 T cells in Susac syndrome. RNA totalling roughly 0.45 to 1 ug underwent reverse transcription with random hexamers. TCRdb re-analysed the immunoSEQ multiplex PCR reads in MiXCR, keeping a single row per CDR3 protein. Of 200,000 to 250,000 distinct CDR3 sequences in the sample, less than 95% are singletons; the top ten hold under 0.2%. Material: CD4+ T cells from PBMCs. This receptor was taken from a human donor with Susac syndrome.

CDR3: CASSQTLGAAEAFF. The CDR3 DNA reads as TGCGCCAGCAGCCAAACCCTTGGGGCAGCTGAAGCTTTCTTT. The V and J genes are TRBV4-3 and TRBJ1-1, with D perhaps TRBD1 (5 bases). CDR1 LGHNA and CDR2 YSLEER come from the germline V gene. This CDR3 has 14 amino acids. V dropped 2 bases and J dropped 6 bases, with 13 bases sitting between them.